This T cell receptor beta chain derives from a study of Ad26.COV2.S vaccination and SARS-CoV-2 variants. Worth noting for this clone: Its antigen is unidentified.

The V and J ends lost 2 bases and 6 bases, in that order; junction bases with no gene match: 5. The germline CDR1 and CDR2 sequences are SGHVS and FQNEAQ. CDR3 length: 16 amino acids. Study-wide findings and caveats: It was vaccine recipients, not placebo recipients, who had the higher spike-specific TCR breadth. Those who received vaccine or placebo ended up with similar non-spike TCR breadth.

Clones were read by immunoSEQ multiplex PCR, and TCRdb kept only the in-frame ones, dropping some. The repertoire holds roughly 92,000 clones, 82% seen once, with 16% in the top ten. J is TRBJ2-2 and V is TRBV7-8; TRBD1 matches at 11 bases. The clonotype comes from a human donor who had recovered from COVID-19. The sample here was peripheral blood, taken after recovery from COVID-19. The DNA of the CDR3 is TGTGCCAGCAGCTTATCCTGGACAGGGGGCCCCGGGGAGCTGTTTTTT. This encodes CASSLSWTGGPGELFF.